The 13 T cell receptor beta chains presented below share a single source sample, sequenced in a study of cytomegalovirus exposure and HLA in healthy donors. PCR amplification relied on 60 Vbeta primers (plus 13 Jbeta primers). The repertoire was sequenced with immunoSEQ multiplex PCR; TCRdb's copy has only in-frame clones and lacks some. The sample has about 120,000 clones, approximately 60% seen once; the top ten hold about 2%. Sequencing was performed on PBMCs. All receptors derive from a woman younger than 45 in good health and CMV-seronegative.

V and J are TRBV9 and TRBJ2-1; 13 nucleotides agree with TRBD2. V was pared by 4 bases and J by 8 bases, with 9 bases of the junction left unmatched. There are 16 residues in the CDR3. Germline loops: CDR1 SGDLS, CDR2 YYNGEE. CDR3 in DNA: TGTGCCAGCAGCAGAGGACTAGCGGGAGTGTTCGATGAGCAGTTCTTC. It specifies CASSRGLAGVFDEQFF.

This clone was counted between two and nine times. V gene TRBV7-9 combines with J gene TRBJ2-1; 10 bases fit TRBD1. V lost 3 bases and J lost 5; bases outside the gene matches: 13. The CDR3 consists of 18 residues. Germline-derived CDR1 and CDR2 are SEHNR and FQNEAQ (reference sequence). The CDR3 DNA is TGTGCCAGCAGCTTGCCCTTCCGGACAGGGGGGAAGGACAATGAGCAGTTCTTC. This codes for CASSLPFRTGGKDNEQFF.

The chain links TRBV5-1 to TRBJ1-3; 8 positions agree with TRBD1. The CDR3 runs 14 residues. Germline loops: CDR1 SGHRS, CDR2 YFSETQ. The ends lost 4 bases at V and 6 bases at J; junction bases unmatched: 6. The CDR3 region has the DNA TGCGCCAGCAGCACCGGACAGGGTATAAACACCATATATTTT. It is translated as CASSTGQGINTIYF.

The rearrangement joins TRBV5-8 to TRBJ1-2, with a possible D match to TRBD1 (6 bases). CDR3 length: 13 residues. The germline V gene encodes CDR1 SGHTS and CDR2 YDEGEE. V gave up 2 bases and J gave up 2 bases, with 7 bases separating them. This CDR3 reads CASSFDRNYGYTF. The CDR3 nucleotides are TGTGCCAGCAGCTTTGACAGGAACTATGGCTACACCTTC.

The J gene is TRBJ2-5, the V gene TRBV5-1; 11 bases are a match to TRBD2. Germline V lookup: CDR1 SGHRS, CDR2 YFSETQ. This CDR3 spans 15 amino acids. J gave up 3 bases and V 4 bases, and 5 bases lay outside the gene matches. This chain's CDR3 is CASSGGSGREETQYF. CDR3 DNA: TGCGCCAGCAGCGGTGGTAGCGGGAGGGAAGAGACCCAGTACTTC.

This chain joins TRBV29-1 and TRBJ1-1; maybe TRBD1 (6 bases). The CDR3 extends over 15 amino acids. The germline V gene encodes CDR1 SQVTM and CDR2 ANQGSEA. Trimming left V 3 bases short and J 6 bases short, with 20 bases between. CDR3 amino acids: CSVDSGGTGLPEAFF. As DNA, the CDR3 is TGCAGCGTTGACTCTGGGGGCACAGGTTTGCCTGAAGCTTTCTTT.

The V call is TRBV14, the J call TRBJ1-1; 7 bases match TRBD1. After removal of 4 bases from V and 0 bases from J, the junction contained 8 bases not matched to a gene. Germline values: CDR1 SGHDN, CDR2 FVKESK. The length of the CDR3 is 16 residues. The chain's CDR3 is CASSRDLGQMNTEAFF. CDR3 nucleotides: TGTGCCAGCAGCCGAGATCTGGGACAGATGAACACTGAAGCTTTCTTT. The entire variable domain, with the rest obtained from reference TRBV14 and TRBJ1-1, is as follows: EAGVTQFPSHSVIEKGQTVTLRCDPISGHDNLYWYRRVMGKEIKFLLHFVKESKQDESGMPNNRFLAERTGGTYSTLKVQPAELEDSGVYFCASSRDLGQMNTEAFFGQGTRLTVV.

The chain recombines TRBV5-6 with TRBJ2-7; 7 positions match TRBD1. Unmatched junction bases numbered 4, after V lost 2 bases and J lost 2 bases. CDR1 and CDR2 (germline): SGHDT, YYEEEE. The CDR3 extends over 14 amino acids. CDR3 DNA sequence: TGTGCCAGCAGCTTACAGGGGTTCCCCTACGAGCAGTACTTC. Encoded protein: CASSLQGFPYEQYF.

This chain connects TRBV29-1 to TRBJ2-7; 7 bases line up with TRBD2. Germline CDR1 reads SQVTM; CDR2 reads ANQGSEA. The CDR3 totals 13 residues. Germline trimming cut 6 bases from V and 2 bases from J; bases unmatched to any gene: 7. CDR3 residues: CSVVERDPYEQYF. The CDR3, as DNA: TGCAGCGTAGTCGAGCGGGACCCCTACGAGCAGTACTTC.

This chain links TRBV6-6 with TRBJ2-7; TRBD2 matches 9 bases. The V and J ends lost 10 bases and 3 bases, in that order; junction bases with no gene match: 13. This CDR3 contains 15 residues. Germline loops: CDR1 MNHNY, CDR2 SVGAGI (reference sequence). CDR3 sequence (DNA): TGTGCCACCTCCACCGGGACTAGCTTTATCTACGAGCAGTACTTC. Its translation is CATSTGTSFIYEQYF.

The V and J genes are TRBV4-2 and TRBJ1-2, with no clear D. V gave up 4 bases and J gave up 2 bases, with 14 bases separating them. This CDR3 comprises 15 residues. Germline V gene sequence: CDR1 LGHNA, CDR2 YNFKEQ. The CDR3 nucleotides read TGTGCCAGCAGCCTATCCGACACCCTCAACTATGGCTACACCTTC. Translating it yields CASSLSDTLNYGYTF.

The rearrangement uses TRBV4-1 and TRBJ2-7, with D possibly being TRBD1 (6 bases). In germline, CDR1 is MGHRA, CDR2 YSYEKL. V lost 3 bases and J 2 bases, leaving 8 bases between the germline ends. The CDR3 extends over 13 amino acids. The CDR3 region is CASSQDRAYEQYF. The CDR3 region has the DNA TGCGCCAGCAGCCAGGACAGAGCCTACGAGCAGTACTTC.

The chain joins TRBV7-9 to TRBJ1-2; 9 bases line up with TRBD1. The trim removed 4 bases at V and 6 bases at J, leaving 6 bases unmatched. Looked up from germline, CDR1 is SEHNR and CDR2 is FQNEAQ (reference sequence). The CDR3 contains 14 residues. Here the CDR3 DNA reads TGTGCCAGCAGCTGGGCCGGGACAGGGAATGGCTACACCTTC. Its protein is CASSWAGTGNGYTF. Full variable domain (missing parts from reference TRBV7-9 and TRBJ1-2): DTGVSQNPRHKITKRGQNVTFRCDPISEHNRLYWYRQTLGQGPEFLTYFQNEAQLEKSRLLSDRFSAERPKGSFSTLEIQRTEQGDSAMYLCASSWAGTGNGYTFGSGTRLTVV.